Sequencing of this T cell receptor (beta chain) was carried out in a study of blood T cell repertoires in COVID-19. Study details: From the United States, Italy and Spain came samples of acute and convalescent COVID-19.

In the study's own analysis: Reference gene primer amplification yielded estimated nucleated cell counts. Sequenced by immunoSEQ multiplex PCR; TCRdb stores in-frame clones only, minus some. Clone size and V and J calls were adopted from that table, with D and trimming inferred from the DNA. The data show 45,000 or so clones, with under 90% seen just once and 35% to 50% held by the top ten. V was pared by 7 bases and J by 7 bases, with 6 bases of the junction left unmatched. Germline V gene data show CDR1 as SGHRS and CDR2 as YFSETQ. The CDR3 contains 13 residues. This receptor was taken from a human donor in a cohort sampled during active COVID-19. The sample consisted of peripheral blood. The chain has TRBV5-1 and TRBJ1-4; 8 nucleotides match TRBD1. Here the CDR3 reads CASGGQGGEKLFF. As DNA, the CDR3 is TGCGCCAGCGGAGGACAGGGCGGTGAAAAACTGTTTTTT.